This is a list of T cell receptor beta chains from one sample in a study of blood T cell repertoires in COVID-19. Method: immunoSEQ multiplex PCR; TCRdb's copy keeps in-frame clones and lacks some. The table includes 130,000 or so clones, 60% to 80% detected once. Sequenced sample: peripheral blood. The receptors were gathered from a woman in her 70s with acute or convalescent COVID-19. The CDR3 runs from the conserved cysteine through the conserved F or W. D genes are given only for firm matches. Where a row states a size, it is once, few, many or the class of an expanded clone; other rows omit it.

v_call,cdr3_length,clone_size,d_call,j_call,cdr3_aa,cdr3_nt
TRBV5-6,15,-,TRBD2,TRBJ2-5,CASRKRGGNLETQYF,TGTGCCAGCAGGAAGCGGGGGGGGAACTTGGAGACCCAGTACTTC
TRBV7-6,12,-,TRBD2,TRBJ2-3,CASSSSGATQYF,TGTGCCAGCAGCTCTAGCGGGGCCACGCAGTATTTT
TRBV6-6,13,-,TRBD1,TRBJ1-5,CASRGTEGQPQHF,TGTGCCAGCAGGGGGACAGAGGGGCAGCCCCAGCATTTT
TRBV6-5,14,-,-,TRBJ1-5,CASRTGNSNQPQHF,TGTGCCAGTAGAACAGGGAATAGCAATCAGCCCCAGCATTTT
TRBV19,15,-,-,TRBJ2-1,CASAGGRSSYNEQFF,TGTGCCAGCGCAGGAGGCAGGAGCTCCTACAATGAGCAGTTCTTC
TRBV13,15,-,-,TRBJ2-2,CASSPKSGVTGELFF,TGTGCCAGCAGCCCCAAGTCTGGAGTCACCGGGGAGCTGTTTTTT
TRBV9,14,-,-,TRBJ2-3,CASSIGQLTDTQYF,TGTGCCAGCAGCATAGGACAGCTCACAGATACGCAGTATTTT
TRBV2,18,-,TRBD2,TRBJ2-4,CASRQGLAGAPAKNIQYF,TGTGCCAGCCGGCAAGGACTAGCGGGAGCCCCAGCCAAAAACATTCAGTACTTC
TRBV2,15,-,TRBD1,TRBJ1-4,CASKGRRGNNEKLFF,TGTGCCAGCAAGGGGCGCAGGGGGAATAATGAAAAACTGTTTTTT
TRBV6-5,14,-,TRBD1,TRBJ2-1,CASIAGGPLNEQFF,TGTGCCAGCATTGCAGGGGGACCGCTCAATGAGCAGTTCTTC
TRBV19,13,once,-,TRBJ2-1,CASRHSDMDEQFF,TGTGCCAGTAGACATAGCGATATGGATGAGCAGTTCTTC
TRBV10-3,14,few,-,TRBJ2-2,CAITGHPNTGELFF,TGTGCCATCACGGGACACCCGAACACCGGGGAGCTGTTTTTT
TRBV9,13,many,-,TRBJ2-7,CASSAGESYEQYF,TGTGCCAGCAGCGCGGGGGAATCCTACGAGCAGTACTTC
TRBV3-1/TRBV3-2,16,few,TRBD2,TRBJ2-7,CASSPTSGGAWDEQYF,TGTGCCAGCAGCCCGACTAGCGGGGGGGCCTGGGACGAGCAGTACTTC
TRBV19,14,-,TRBD1,TRBJ1-5,CASSEDRGDTPQHF,TGTGCCAGTAGCGAGGACAGGGGTGACACGCCCCAGCATTTT
TRBV19,14,few,-,TRBJ1-2,CASSIDPGNYGYTF,TGTGCCAGTAGTATAGACCCGGGGAACTATGGCTACACCTTC
TRBV11-2,14,once,-,TRBJ2-7,CASSFSTGSYEQYF,TGTGCCAGCAGCTTCTCGACAGGCTCCTACGAGCAGTACTTC
TRBV6-6,15,-,TRBD1,TRBJ2-1,CASSYGTGNGNEQFF,TGTGCCAGCAGTTACGGGACAGGGAACGGCAATGAGCAGTTCTTC
TRBV6-2/TRBV6-3,15,-,TRBD2,TRBJ2-7,CASSTRLAGSYEQYF,TGTGCCAGCAGTACTCGACTAGCCGGCTCCTACGAGCAGTACTTC
TRBV12-3/TRBV12-4,13,-,TRBD1,TRBJ1-5,CASSPTGGQPQHF,TGTGCCAGCAGCCCAACAGGGGGACAGCCCCAGCATTTT
TRBV4-2,14,-,-,TRBJ2-2,CASSHVIAGGELFF,TGTGCCAGCAGCCATGTTATAGCTGGCGGGGAGCTGTTTTTT
TRBV7-9,14,once,TRBD1,TRBJ1-2,CASSFTGQGRGYTF,TGTGCCAGCAGCTTTACTGGACAGGGGAGAGGCTACACCTTC
TRBV6-5,14,-,-,TRBJ1-5,CASWRDGSNQPQHF,TGTGCCAGCTGGAGAGACGGGAGCAATCAGCCCCAGCATTTT
TRBV2,11,-,-,TRBJ1-4,CASSPGLKLFF,TGTGCCAGCAGTCCAGGGTTAAAACTGTTTTTT